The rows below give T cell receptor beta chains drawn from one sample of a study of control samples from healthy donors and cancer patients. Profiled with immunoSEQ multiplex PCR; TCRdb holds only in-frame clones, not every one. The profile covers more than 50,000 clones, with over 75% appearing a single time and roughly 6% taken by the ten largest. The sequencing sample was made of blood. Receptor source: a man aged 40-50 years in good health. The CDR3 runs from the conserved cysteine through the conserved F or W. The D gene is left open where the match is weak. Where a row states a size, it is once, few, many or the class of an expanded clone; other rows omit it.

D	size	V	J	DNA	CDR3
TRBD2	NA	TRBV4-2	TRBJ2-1	TGTGCCAGCAGCTCGACTAGCGGTACTACCAGCTCCTACAATGAGCAGTTCTTC	CASSSTSGTTSSYNEQFF
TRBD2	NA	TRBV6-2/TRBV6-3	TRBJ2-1	TGTGCCAGCAGCCCACTAGCGGGGGGGTCCAATGAGCAGTTCTTC	CASSPLAGGSNEQFF
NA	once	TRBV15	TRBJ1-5	TGTGCCACCAGCAGAGACGGGAATCAGCCCCAGCATTTT	CATSRDGNQPQHF
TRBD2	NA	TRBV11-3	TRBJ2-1	TGTGCCAGCAGCCCGGGACTAGCGGGAGATCTCTACAATGAGCAGTTCTTC	CASSPGLAGDLYNEQFF
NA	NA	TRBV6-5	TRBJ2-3	TGTGCCAGCAGTCCTCAGACAGGTACAGATACGCAGTATTTT	CASSPQTGTDTQYF
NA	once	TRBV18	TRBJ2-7	TGTGCCAGCTCACCATCCGGGACTCCGACCTACGAGCAGTACTTC	CASSPSGTPTYEQYF
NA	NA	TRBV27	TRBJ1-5	TGTGCCAGCAGCCCAAACAGGGTGGGGAGCAATCAGCCCCAGCATTTT	CASSPNRVGSNQPQHF
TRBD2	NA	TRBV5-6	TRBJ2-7	TGTGCCAGCAGCTTGGAGACTAGCGGGAGACCCCTACTCGAGCAGTACTTC	CASSLETSGRPLLEQYF
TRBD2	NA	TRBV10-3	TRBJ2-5	TGTGCCATCAGTGGAGGGACTAGCGGGAGCGGGGGGACCCAGTACTTC	CAISGGTSGSGGTQYF
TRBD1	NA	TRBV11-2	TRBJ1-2	TGTGCCAGCAGCTGGGGGACAGGAATCTATGGCTACACCTTC	CASSWGTGIYGYTF
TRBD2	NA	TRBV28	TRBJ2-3	TGTGCCAGCAGGCTGACTAGCGCCCGCACAGATACGCAGTATTTT	CASRLTSARTDTQYF
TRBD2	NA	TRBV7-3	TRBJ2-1	TGTGCCAGCAGCTTAAATCCGGGACTAGCGGGAGGTAACAATGAGCAGTTCTTC	CASSLNPGLAGGNNEQFF
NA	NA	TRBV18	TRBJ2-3	TGTGCCAGCTCACCGGGGGTTAAGGATACGCAGTATTTT	CASSPGVKDTQYF
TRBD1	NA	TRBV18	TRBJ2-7	TGTGCCAGCTCACCACCGGCTGGACAGGGCCGCTACGAGCAGTACTTC	CASSPPAGQGRYEQYF
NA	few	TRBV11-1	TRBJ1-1	TGTGCCAGCAGCTTAAATCGGGATGAAGCTTTCTTT	CASSLNRDEAFF
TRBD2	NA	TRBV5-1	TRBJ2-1	TGCGCCAGCAGCTTACTAGCGGGACTTTACAATGAGCAGTTCTTC	CASSLLAGLYNEQFF
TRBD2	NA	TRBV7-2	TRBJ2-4	TGTGCCAGCAGCAAAGTAGCGGGGGGGCCTGACATTCAGTACTTC	CASSKVAGGPDIQYF
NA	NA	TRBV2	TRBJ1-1	TGTGCCAGCAGTCCAACCGGACCCCTAAGGAACACTGAAGCTTTCTTT	CASSPTGPLRNTEAFF
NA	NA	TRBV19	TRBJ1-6	TGTGCCAGTAGTATGGGGGGGCTTAATTCACCCCTCCACTTT	CASSMGGLNSPLHF
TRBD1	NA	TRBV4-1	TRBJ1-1	TGCGCCAGCAGCCAAGCAGCGACAGGGGGCTACACTGAAGCTTTCTTT	CASSQAATGGYTEAFF
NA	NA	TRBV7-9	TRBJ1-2	TGTGCCAGCAGCTTGCGGGCGGAGCGCTACACCTTC	CASSLRAERYTF
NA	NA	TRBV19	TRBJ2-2	TGTGCCAGTAGTCCCAGGAGGGACTCCTACACCGGGGAGCTGTTTTTT	CASSPRRDSYTGELFF
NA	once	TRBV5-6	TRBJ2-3	TGTGCCAGCAGCTTGGAAGCAGGGTGGGGGATGGATACGCAGTATTTT	CASSLEAGWGMDTQYF
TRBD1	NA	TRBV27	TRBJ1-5	TGTGCCAGCAGTTTGTGGGGACAGGGCGTCGGGAATCAGCCCCAGCATTTT	CASSLWGQGVGNQPQHF
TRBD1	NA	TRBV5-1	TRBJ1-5	TGCGCCAGCAGCTTCGGCACACCAGGGGGGAATCAGCCCCAGCATTTT	CASSFGTPGGNQPQHF
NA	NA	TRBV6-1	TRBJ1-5	TGTGCCAGCAGTGAAGGGACGGCAATCCCGCGGGGCAATCAGCCCCAGCATTTT	CASSEGTAIPRGNQPQHF
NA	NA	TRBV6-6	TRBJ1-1	TGTGCCAGCAGTTACTCTCCGTACACTGAAGCTTTCTTT	CASSYSPYTEAFF
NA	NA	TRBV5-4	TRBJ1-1	TGTGCCAGCAGCGAGGCAGTATGGCAGAACACTGAAGCTTTCTTT	CASSEAVWQNTEAFF
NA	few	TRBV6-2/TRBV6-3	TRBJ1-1	TGTGCCAGCAGTTACGGCCGGCAGGGGACTGAAGCTTTCTTT	CASSYGRQGTEAFF
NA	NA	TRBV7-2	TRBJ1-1	TGTGCCAGCAGCGCGGGACAGAACACTGAAGCTTTCTTT	CASSAGQNTEAFF
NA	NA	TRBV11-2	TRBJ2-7	TGTGCCAGCAGCTTAGGGATGGGTGGTACCTACGAGCAGTACTTC	CASSLGMGGTYEQYF
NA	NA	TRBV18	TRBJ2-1	TGTGCCAGCTCACCAGGGGTAGGCTCCTACAATGAGCAGTTCTTC	CASSPGVGSYNEQFF
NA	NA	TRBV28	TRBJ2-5	TGTGCCAGCAGTGGGTGGGCCCAAGAGACCCAGTACTTC	CASSGWAQETQYF
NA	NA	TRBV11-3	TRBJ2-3	TGTGCCAGCAGCCTAATGTGGACAGATACGCAGTATTTT	CASSLMWTDTQYF
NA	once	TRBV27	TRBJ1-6	TGTGCCAGCAGTTCACGGGGACCCAGGTTTCCCCTCCACTTT	CASSSRGPRFPLHF
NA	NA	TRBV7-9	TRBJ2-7	TGTGCCAGCAGCTTCGGGACGGCCTACGAGCAGTACTTC	CASSFGTAYEQYF
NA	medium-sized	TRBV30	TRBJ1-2	TGTGCCTGGAGTCGTGGGTCGAGCAACGGAAAGGGCTACACCTTC	CAWSRGSSNGKGYTF
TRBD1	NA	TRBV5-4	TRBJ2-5	TGTGCCAGCAGCTGGACCGACAGGGCAGAGACCCAGTACTTC	CASSWTDRAETQYF
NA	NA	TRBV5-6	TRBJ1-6	TGTGCCAGCAGCTTGGTGGCCGGGACATCTAATTCACCCCTCCACTTT	CASSLVAGTSNSPLHF
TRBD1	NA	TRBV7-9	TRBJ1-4	TGTGCCAGCAGCTTTCAAGGGGGCATTGGAGAAAAACTGTTTTTT	CASSFQGGIGEKLFF
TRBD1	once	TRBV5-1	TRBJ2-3	TGCGCCAGCAGTATGGAAGGGACAGGGAGCACAGATACGCAGTATTTT	CASSMEGTGSTDTQYF
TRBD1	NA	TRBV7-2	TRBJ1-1	TGTGCCAGCAGCTCCACAGACAGGGATGCTTTCTTT	CASSSTDRDAFF
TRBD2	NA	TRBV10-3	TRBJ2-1	TGTGCCATCAGTGAGTCCGGGACTAGAGCCTCCCGGGAGCAGTTCTTC	CAISESGTRASREQFF
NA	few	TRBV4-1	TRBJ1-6	TGCGCCAGCAGCCAAGATCTAACTTGGGGCCTAACGGACTTGAATTCACCCCTCCACTTT	CASSQDLTWGLTDLNSPLHF
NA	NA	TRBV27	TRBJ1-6	TGTGCCAGCAGTACCCCGACAGGCTATAATTCACCCCTCCACTTT	CASSTPTGYNSPLHF
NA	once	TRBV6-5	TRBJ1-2	TGTGCCAGCAGTCGGGATGCCCCTAACTATGGCTACACCTTC	CASSRDAPNYGYTF
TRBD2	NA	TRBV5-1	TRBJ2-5	TGCGCCAGCAGCTGGCAAGCGGGAGCCCAAGAGACCCAGTACTTC	CASSWQAGAQETQYF
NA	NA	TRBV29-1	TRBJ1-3	TGCAGCGTTGAAGATAAAGCCAGCTCTGGAAACACCATATATTTT	CSVEDKASSGNTIYF
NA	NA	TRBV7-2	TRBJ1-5	TGTGCCAGCAGCTTGACTGAGAATCAGCCCCAGCATTTT	CASSLTENQPQHF
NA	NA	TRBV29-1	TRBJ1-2	TGCAGCGTTGAAGAAGCGGTAAGGGGCTACACCTTC	CSVEEAVRGYTF
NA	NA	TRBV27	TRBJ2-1	TGTGCCAGCACTGGGCCCAATGAGCAGTTCTTC	CASTGPNEQFF
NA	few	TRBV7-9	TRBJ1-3	TGTGCCAGCAGCTCCGCCGGGGAGAGGGGAAACACCATATATTTT	CASSSAGERGNTIYF
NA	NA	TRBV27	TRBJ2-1	TGTGCCAGCAGCCGCCCCCGGGATGGGCTTAACAATGAGCAGTTCTTC	CASSRPRDGLNNEQFF
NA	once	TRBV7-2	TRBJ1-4	TGTGCCAGCAGCCCCGATAGAGGTGAAAAACTGTTTTTT	CASSPDRGEKLFF
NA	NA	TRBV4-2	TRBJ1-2	TGTGCCAGCAGCCAACCTGGAGGGGGACACTATGGCTACACCTTC	CASSQPGGGHYGYTF